These T cell receptor beta chains were read from a single sample in a study of blood T cells in healthy people across ages. Each CDR3 protein gets one entry after TCRdb re-called the 5' RACE reads with MiXCR. The top ten clones hold approximately 31% of a sample with about 670,000 distinct CDR3 sequences, roughly 41% of them seen once. Sequencing input: blood. These receptors all stem from an elderly man in good health. Each CDR3 is given with its conserved first and last residue. Each record gives: V gene, J gene, clone size, CDR3 protein. Clone size is given for some rows only: seen once, a few or many times, or a class if the clone is expanded.

>TRBV20-1|TRBJ1-4|.
CSASKGGVSSEKLFF
>TRBV28|TRBJ2-7|.
CASGGTVDVNEQYF
>TRBV30|TRBJ2-7|few
CAWSGGYEQYF
>TRBV29-1|TRBJ2-7|many
CSVETGALAYEQYF
>TRBV7-9|.|.
CASSLAGTSGIQETQFF
>TRBV4-1|.|.
CASSQGGGGSETQYF
>TRBV15|TRBJ1-5|few
CATSRILGGLNQPQHF
>TRBV7-2|TRBJ1-1|.
CASSATTVVGPEAFF
>TRBV20-1|TRBJ2-3|.
CSARDRRAAFTDTQYF
>TRBV6-5|TRBJ2-3|.
CASSYRDRGPDTQYF
>TRBV4-2|TRBJ1-5|.
CASSQDQPTGRAQPQHF
>TRBV7-9|TRBJ2-7|few
CASSLASRADEQYF
>TRBV6-2/TRBV6-3|TRBJ2-5|few
CASSIGGPQETQYF
>TRBV20-1|TRBJ2-5|.
CSARGILGLAGANQETQYF
>TRBV25-1|.|once
CASSEWQGSRETQYF
>TRBV14|TRBJ2-1|.
CASSHPIGYNEQFF
>TRBV7-2|TRBJ2-1|.
CASSLAGRRLAEYQETQFF
>TRBV6-2/TRBV6-3|TRBJ2-2|.
CASSPTGLGGELFF
>TRBV20-1|TRBJ2-1|.
CSARQTSGNEQFF
>TRBV30|TRBJ2-1|.
CAWSLFTGSYNEQFF
>TRBV20-1|TRBJ2-5|.
CSASLTYNEQYF
>TRBV20-1|TRBJ2-7|many
CSARKTDTYEQYF
>TRBV2|TRBJ2-1|.
CASSEVIAGEQFF
>TRBV3-1|TRBJ2-1|.
CASSQGGQSGEQFF
>TRBV12-3/TRBV12-4|TRBJ2-5|many
CASSIIGQRRQYF
>TRBV12-3/TRBV12-4|TRBJ2-7|.
CASSSTTVAGGNYEQYF
>TRBV7-8|TRBJ2-7|many
CASSIFGRTQSSYEQYF
>TRBV20-1|TRBJ1-5|few
CSARETGTANQPQHF
>TRBV20-1|TRBJ2-3|.
CSARTGGDTQYF
>TRBV15|TRBJ2-1|few
CATSRDRVEQFF
>TRBV7-2|TRBJ1-3|few
CASSTGPGNTIYF
>TRBV7-2|TRBJ2-3|.
CATSGGLAEDTQYF
>TRBV7-2|TRBJ2-7|.
CASSLDPHGNEQYF
>TRBV7-6|TRBJ2-1|.
CASSFVREGNEQFF
>TRBV6-2/TRBV6-3|TRBJ2-1|.
CASGRSRTGGGNEQFF
>TRBV10-3|TRBJ2-5|few
CAISGSVPSGIGETQYF
>TRBV6-5|.|.
CASSRGGTFKETQYF
>TRBV20-1|TRBJ2-7|.
CSAIEGTSGRIRYEQYF
>TRBV10-1|TRBJ2-7|.
CASSDPGQGLYEQYF
>TRBV3-1|TRBJ2-3|.
CASSQVSGSLDTQYF
>TRBV20-1|TRBJ2-7|.
CSGNEGETQYF
>TRBV7-2|TRBJ1-1|.
CASSFRSGLNTEAFF
>TRBV27|TRBJ2-1|few
CASSPRALIGNEQFF
>TRBV4-3|TRBJ2-1|few
CASSQDFVRNEQFF
>TRBV30|TRBJ2-7|.
CAWSGRGDYEQYF
>TRBV30|TRBJ2-5|.
CAWSIKGGGGGETQYF
>TRBV7-9|TRBJ2-1|.
CASSLSPIGGTQFF
>TRBV6-6|TRBJ1-2|few
CASSTSPGQNYGYTF
>TRBV2|TRBJ2-5|.
CTTSREIQSQETQYF
>TRBV6-2/TRBV6-3|TRBJ2-2|.
CASWSGTGYGELFF
>TRBV4-2|TRBJ2-3|few
CASSQPGQFPAQYF
>TRBV6-5|.|.
CASRGEGTYNEQYF
>TRBV9|TRBJ2-5|.
CASSVGLAGVYTRETQYF
>TRBV11-2|.|once
CASSLITGAGYEQYF
>TRBV3-1|TRBJ2-7|.
CASSARTSGLEYF
>TRBV5-1|TRBJ1-2|.
CASSIGSRQSYGYTF
>TRBV11-2|TRBJ2-7|.
CASSFLASYEQYF
>TRBV20-1|TRBJ2-5|once
CSANTVASGNQETQYF
>TRBV7-2|TRBJ2-4|once
CASSLRSAGGGEQYF
>TRBV20-1|TRBJ1-4|few
CSATTRVEKLFF